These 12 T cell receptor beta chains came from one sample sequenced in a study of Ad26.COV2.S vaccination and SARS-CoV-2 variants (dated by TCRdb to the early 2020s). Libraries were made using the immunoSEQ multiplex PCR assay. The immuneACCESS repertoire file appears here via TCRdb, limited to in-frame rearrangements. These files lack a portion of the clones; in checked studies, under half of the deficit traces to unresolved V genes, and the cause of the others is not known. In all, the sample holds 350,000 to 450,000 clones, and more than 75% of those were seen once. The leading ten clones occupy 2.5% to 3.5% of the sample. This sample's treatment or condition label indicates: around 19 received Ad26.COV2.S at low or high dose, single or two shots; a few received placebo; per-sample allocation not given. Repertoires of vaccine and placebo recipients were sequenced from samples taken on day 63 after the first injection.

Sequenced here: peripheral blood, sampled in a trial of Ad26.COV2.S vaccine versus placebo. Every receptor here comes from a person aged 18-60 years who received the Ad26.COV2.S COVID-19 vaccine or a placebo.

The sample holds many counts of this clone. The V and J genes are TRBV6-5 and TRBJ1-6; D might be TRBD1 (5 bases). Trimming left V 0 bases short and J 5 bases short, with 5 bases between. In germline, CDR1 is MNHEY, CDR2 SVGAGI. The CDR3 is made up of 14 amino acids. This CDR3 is CASSYSGHNSPLHF. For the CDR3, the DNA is TGTGCCAGCAGTTACTCGGGACATAATTCACCCCTCCACTTT.

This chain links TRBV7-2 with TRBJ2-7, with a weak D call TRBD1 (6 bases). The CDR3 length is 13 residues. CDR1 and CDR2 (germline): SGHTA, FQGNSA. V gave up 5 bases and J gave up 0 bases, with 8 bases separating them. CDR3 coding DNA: TGTGCCAGCAGCCGACAGGACTCCTACGAGCAGTACTTC. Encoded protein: CASSRQDSYEQYF.

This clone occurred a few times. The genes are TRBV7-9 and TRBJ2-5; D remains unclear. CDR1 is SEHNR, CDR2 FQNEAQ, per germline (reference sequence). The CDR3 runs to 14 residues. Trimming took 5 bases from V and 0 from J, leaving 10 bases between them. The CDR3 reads CASSLRQNQETQYF. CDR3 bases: TGTGCCAGCAGCCTTCGGCAAAACCAAGAGACCCAGTACTTC.

DNA of the CDR3: TGCGCCAGCAGCCAAGATTGGAAAGGAGAGCAGTTCTTC. Translated, it gives CASSQDWKGEQFF. The V gene is TRBV4-3, the J gene TRBJ2-1; D gene uncertain. The CDR3 covers 13 residues. Trimming removed 0 bases at V and 10 bases at J, with 10 bases between. Germline V lookup: CDR1 LGHNA, CDR2 YSLEER.

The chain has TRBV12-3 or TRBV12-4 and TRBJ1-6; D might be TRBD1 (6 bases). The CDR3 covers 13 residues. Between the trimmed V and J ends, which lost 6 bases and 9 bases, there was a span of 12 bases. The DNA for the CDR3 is TGTGCCAGCAGACCTAACAGGGTTTCACCCCTCCACTTT. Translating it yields CASRPNRVSPLHF.

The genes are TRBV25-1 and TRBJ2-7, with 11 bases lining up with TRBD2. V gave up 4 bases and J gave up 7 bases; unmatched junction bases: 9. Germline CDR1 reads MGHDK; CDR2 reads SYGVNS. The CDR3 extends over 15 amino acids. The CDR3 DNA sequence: TGTGCCAGCAGTGGAGGGCTAGCGGGAGGAGGAGAGCAGTACTTC. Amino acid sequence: CASSGGLAGGGEQYF.

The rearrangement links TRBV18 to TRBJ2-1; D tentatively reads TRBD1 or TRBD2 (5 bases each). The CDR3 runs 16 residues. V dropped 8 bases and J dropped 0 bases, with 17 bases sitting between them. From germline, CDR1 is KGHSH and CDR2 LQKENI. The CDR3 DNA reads TGTGCCAGCCAAAAAGCCGGGGCCAGCTCCTACAATGAGCAGTTCTTC. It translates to CASQKAGASSYNEQFF.

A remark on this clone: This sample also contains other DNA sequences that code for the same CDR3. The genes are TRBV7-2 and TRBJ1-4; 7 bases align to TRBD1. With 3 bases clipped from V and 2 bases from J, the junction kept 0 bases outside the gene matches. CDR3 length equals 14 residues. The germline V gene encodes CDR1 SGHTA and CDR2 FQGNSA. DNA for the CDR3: TGTGCCAGCAGCTTCAGGGGGACTAATGAAAAACTGTTTTTT. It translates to CASSFRGTNEKLFF.

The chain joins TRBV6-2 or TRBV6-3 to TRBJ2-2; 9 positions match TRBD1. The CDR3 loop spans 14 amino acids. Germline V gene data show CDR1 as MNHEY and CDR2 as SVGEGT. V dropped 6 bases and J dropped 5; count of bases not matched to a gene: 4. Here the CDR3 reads CASSPGQGTGELFF. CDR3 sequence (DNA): TGTGCCAGCAGCCCAGGACAGGGGACCGGGGAGCTGTTTTTT.

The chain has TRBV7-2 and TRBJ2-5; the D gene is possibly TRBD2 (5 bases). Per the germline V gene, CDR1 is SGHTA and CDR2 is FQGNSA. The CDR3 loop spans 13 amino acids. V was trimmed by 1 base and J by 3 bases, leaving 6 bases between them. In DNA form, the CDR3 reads TGTGCCAGCAGCTTAGTCGGGGAAGAGACCCAGTACTTC. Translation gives CASSLVGEETQYF.

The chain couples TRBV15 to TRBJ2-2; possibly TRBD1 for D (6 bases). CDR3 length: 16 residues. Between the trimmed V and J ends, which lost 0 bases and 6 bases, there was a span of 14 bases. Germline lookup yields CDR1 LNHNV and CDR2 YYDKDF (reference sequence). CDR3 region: CATSRESGDVAGELFF. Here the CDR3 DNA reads TGTGCCACCAGCAGAGAGTCAGGGGATGTAGCCGGGGAGCTGTTTTTT.

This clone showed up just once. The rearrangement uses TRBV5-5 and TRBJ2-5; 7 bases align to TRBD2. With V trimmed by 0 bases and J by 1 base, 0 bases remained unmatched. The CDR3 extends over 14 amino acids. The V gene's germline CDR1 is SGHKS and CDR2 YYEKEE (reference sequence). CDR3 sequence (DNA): TGTGCCAGCAGCTTGGCTAGCGGCCAAGAGACCCAGTACTTC. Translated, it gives CASSLASGQETQYF.